The source of this T cell receptor (beta chain) is a study of blood T cells in healthy people across ages. The germline V gene has CDR1 MNHNY and CDR2 SVGAGI (reference sequence). This CDR3 spans 14 amino acids. Trimming stripped 2 bases from V and 7 bases from J, with 11 bases between. The study recruited healthy Caucasian donors from Russia who were aged about 6 to 95. A sample-barcoded 5' primer and a J-beta primer mix were used in a second PCR of about 6 to 11 cycles. Via MiXCR, TCRdb re-called the 5' RACE reads, giving one row per CDR3 protein. The data contain around 780,000 distinct CDR3 sequences, more than 50% of them singletons. About this clonotype itself: Its antigen is still unknown.

The study, taken as a whole, reports: Age showed a roughly linear inverse relationship with TCR beta diversity per million T cells.

The gene calls are TRBV6-6 and TRBJ1-4; D unresolved. The origin of this receptor is a man aged 35 to 55 in good health. The material sequenced was blood. The CDR3 here is CASSYGQGGEKLFF. The CDR3 DNA reads as TGTGCCAGCAGTTACGGGCAAGGTGGTGAAAAACTGTTTTTT.